These 27 T cell receptor beta chains originate from one sample sequenced in a study of CD8 T cells in ankylosing spondylitis. Study-wide results and limits: A TCR beta motif made of fewer than ten highly homologous variants seemed typical of ankylosing spondylitis blood.

These receptors have no identified antigens. TCRdb called the 5' RACE reads again in MiXCR, with one record for every CDR3 protein. The table shows roughly 440,000 distinct CDR3 sequences, with roughly a sixth occurring only once. The sequenced sample consisted of blood, either unsorted or a sorted T cell fraction (not recorded which). These receptors came from a male donor with ankylosing spondylitis.

This clonotype was recorded a few times. The V call is TRBV6-2 or TRBV6-3, the J call TRBJ1-1; TRBD1 might be the D (5 bases). With 9 bases removed from V and 2 bases from J, the gap between germline ends came to 16 bases. Germline CDR1 MNHEY, CDR2 SVGEGT. This CDR3 is 14 amino acids long. The CDR3 sequence: CASSIRVINTEAFF. In nucleotides, the CDR3 is TGTGCCAGTTCGATCAGGGTTATCAACACTGAAGCTTTCTTT.

This clonotype was detected only a few times. The V and J genes are TRBV15 and TRBJ1-5; D is uncertain. CDR1 is LNHNV and CDR2 is YYDKDF in the germline V gene (reference sequence). The CDR3 has 13 amino acids. Deletions cut 8 bases from V and 5 bases from J, with 13 bases between. The CDR3 loop is CATHQNYYQPQHF. Here the CDR3 DNA reads TGTGCCACCCACCAAAACTACTATCAGCCCCAGCATTTT.

The V and J genes are TRBV5-6 and TRBJ1-1; D gene ambiguous. The CDR3 sequence is 14 residues long. Germline values: CDR1 SGHDT, CDR2 YYEEEE. The germline V and J ends were trimmed by 1 base and 1 base, with 8 bases remaining between them. In DNA, the CDR3 is TGTGCCAGCAGCTTGTGGCAGCCGAACACTGAAGCTTTCTTT. This gives the protein CASSLWQPNTEAFF.

The chain couples TRBV9 to TRBJ2-1; 8 positions match TRBD2. Germline V lookup: CDR1 SGDLS, CDR2 YYNGEE. The V and J ends lost 0 bases and 1 base, in that order; junction bases with no gene match: 3. This CDR3 has 16 residues. CDR3 bases: TGTGCCAGCAGCGTAGGTGGCGGGAGGTCCTACAATGAGCAGTTCTTC. This encodes CASSVGGGRSYNEQFF.

This clonotype was counted only a few times. The chain employs TRBV9 and TRBJ2-1; possibly TRBD1 for D (6 bases). CDR1 is SGDLS, CDR2 YYNGEE, per germline. Trimming removed 0 bases from V and 9 bases from J, with 16 bases in between. There are 15 residues in the CDR3. The CDR3 sequence: CASSVEGQGIGEQFF. DNA of the CDR3: TGTGCCAGCAGCGTAGAAGGGCAGGGGATCGGTGAGCAGTTCTTC.

This clonotype was observed a few times. The gene calls are TRBV20-1 and TRBJ2-1; D uncertain. The germline CDR1 and CDR2 sequences are DFQATT and SNEGSKA (reference sequence). Trimming shortened V by 6 bases and J by 3 bases, and 15 bases separated the two germline ends. The CDR3 is 14 residues long. The DNA of the CDR3 is TGCAGTGCCAAGACCGTTCAGATCTACAATGAGCAGTTCTTC. As protein: CSAKTVQIYNEQFF.

CDR3 sequence: CASSKGGGRNTEAFF. The CDR3 DNA sequence: TGTGCCAGCAGCAAAGGAGGGGGCCGGAACACTGAAGCTTTCTTT. The J gene is TRBJ1-1, the V gene TRBV7-6, with 7 bases lining up with TRBD1. This CDR3 contains 15 residues. J was trimmed by 1 base and V by 5 bases; bases with no gene match: 7. From germline, CDR1 is SGHVS and CDR2 FNYEAQ.

This clonotype turned up a few times. The rearrangement links TRBV3-1 to TRBJ2-1; tentatively, D is TRBD2 (5 bases). CDR1 and CDR2 (germline): LGHDT, YNNKEL (reference sequence). CDR3 size: 12 residues. Trimming removed 8 bases from V and 5 bases from J, with 10 bases in between. The DNA of the CDR3 is TGTGCCAGCTGTCGGGGTAACAATGAGCAGTTCTTC. Its translation is CASCRGNNEQFF.

This clonotype was seen more than once but under ten times. The chain joins TRBV5-1 to TRBJ2-7; D is unresolved. CDR3 length: 13 residues. Trimming pared 1 base from V and 3 bases from J, leaving 8 bases between. Germline-derived CDR1 and CDR2 are SGHRS and YFSETQ. CDR3 coding DNA: TGCGCCAGCAGCTTGAAGGATTACTACGAGCAGTACTTC. Residues: CASSLKDYYEQYF.

The chain is built from TRBV24-1 and TRBJ2-5, with D perhaps matching TRBD1 (6 bases). Per the germline V gene, CDR1 is KGHDR and CDR2 is SFDVKD. The germline V and J ends were trimmed by 4 bases and 4 bases, with 33 bases remaining between them. This CDR3 is 21 amino acids long. This CDR3 reads CATSDPRDIAERSLPGETQYF. CDR3 nucleotide sequence: TGTGCCACCAGTGACCCCAGGGACATCGCCGAGAGGTCCCTTCCTGGAGAGACCCAGTACTTC.

The sample holds a few counts of this clonotype. This chain links TRBV7-9 with TRBJ2-7; 11 bases map to TRBD2. Trimming took 1 base from V and 5 from J; bases not matched to a gene: 10. This CDR3 region has 17 residues. CDR1 SEHNR and CDR2 FQNEAQ come from the germline V gene (reference sequence). As DNA, the CDR3 is TGTGCCAGCAGCTTAGAGCCCGGACTAGCGGGTTCCAACGAGCAGTACTTC. Its protein is CASSLEPGLAGSNEQYF.

This clonotype was recorded many times. This chain uses TRBV24-1 with TRBJ2-3; 14 bases line up with TRBD2. Per the germline V gene, CDR1 is KGHDR and CDR2 is SFDVKD. The CDR3 sequence is 17 residues long. Trimming took 3 bases from V and 9 from J; bases not matched to a gene: 10. In nucleotides, the CDR3 is TGTGCCACCAGTGATCAACCGGGACTAGCGGGAGCGACGACGCAGTATTTT. Its protein product is CATSDQPGLAGATTQYF.

The rearrangement joins TRBV30 to TRBJ1-3; no definite D call. Germline V CDR1 and CDR2: GTSNPN, SVGIG (reference sequence). CDR3 length equals 15 residues. V was cut by 2 bases and J by 4 bases, with 15 bases left in between. Here the CDR3 DNA reads TGTGCCTGGAGTCCCGGGCCCACTCGGGGAAACACCATATATTTT. Translation: CAWSPGPTRGNTIYF.

The rearrangement uses TRBV4-2 and TRBJ2-7; 7 nucleotides agree with TRBD2. The CDR3 sequence is 17 residues long. V lost 2 bases, J lost 3 bases, and 13 bases stayed unmatched. Germline V gene sequence: CDR1 LGHNA, CDR2 YNFKEQ. The CDR3 nucleotides read TGTGCCAGCAGCCAATACTCATGGGGGGGGAATTTCTACGAGCAGTACTTC. Its translation is CASSQYSWGGNFYEQYF.

The chain employs TRBV7-8 and TRBJ2-6; D not certain. The V end lost 5 bases, the J end lost 0 bases, and 14 bases lay between the germline ends. Looked up from germline, CDR1 is SGHVS and CDR2 is FQNEAQ. CDR3 length: 17 amino acids. The CDR3 here is CASSPPVRSSGANVLTF. The CDR3 DNA reads TGTGCCAGCAGCCCCCCCGTTAGGTCCTCTGGGGCCAACGTCCTGACTTTC.

The table lists this clonotype with a few counts. The CDR3 protein is CSARGGTVVVNSPLHF. As DNA, the CDR3 is TGCAGTGCTAGAGGGGGGACAGTGGTGGTGAATTCACCCCTCCACTTT. The J gene is TRBJ1-6, the V gene TRBV20-1; 7 bases agree with TRBD1. The CDR3 runs 16 residues. Losses at the gene ends were 1 base for V and 7 bases for J; bases not matched to a gene: 10. The germline CDR1 and CDR2 sequences are DFQATT and SNEGSKA (reference sequence).

This clonotype was picked up many times. The rearrangement links TRBV5-1 to TRBJ2-2; either TRBD1 or TRBD2 may supply D (5 bases each). With 4 bases removed from V and 4 bases from J, the gap between germline ends came to 11 bases. Germline V gene data show CDR1 as SGHRS and CDR2 as YFSETQ. The CDR3 covers 14 residues. CDR3 residues: CASSARDVTGELFF. The DNA for the CDR3 is TGCGCCAGCAGCGCCCGGGACGTCACCGGGGAGCTGTTTTTT.

The chain recombines TRBV6-5 with TRBJ2-2, with 7 bases identical to TRBD2. Germline CDR1 is MNHEY and CDR2 is SVGAGI. CDR3 length equals 18 residues. J was trimmed by 4 bases and V by 0 bases; bases with no gene match: 11. The CDR3 reads CASSYSPGGGSPTGELFF. Written as DNA, the CDR3 is TGTGCCAGCAGTTACTCGCCAGGAGGCGGGAGCCCCACCGGGGAGCTGTTTTTT.

This clonotype has more than one count but fewer than ten. The chain carries TRBV5-1 and TRBJ1-4; D unresolved. The CDR3 totals 13 residues. Germline assignment: CDR1 SGHRS and CDR2 YFSETQ. The V end lost 5 bases, the J end lost 4 bases, and 9 bases lay between the germline ends. The CDR3 loop reads CASSPQINEKLFF. Here the CDR3 DNA reads TGCGCCAGCAGTCCGCAGATTAATGAAAAACTGTTTTTT.

V usage is TRBV4-1 and J usage is TRBJ1-3; D is uncertain. V shed 1 base and J shed 0 bases, with 10 bases lying between them. Germline loops: CDR1 MGHRA, CDR2 YSYEKL. This CDR3 comprises 16 residues. In DNA form, the CDR3 reads TGCGCCAGCAGCCAAGGACTCGTGAGCTCTGGAAACACCATATATTTT. Translation: CASSQGLVSSGNTIYF.

This clonotype showed up just a few times. The CDR3 DNA follows: TGTGCCAGCAGTTACCGGGGACAGAGTGTCAAACCCCAAGAGCAGTTCTTC. It specifies CASSYRGQSVKPQEQFF. The rearrangement links TRBV6-2 or TRBV6-3 to TRBJ2-1, with 7 bases matching TRBD1. The junction had 17 bases not matched to a gene; V was cut back by 2 bases and J by 10 bases. The CDR3 totals 17 residues. Germline V gene data show CDR1 as MNHEY and CDR2 as SVGEGT.

V is TRBV6-2 or TRBV6-3 and J is TRBJ2-1, with a weak D call TRBD2 (6 bases). The CDR3 is 13 amino acids. Germline CDR1 and CDR2: MNHEY and SVGEGT. Trimming removed 9 bases at V and 7 bases at J, with 16 bases between. The CDR3 spells CASLLSGHNEQFF. CDR3 in DNA: TGTGCCAGTCTTCTTAGCGGACATAATGAGCAGTTCTTC.

This clonotype came up a few times. The chain combines TRBV20-1 with TRBJ2-1, with 8 positions matching TRBD2. The CDR3 runs to 15 residues. The germline V gene has CDR1 DFQATT and CDR2 SNEGSKA (reference sequence). J was trimmed by 8 bases and V by 0 bases; bases with no gene match: 9. The CDR3 spells CSARDPGTRNDEQFF. DNA of the CDR3: TGCAGTGCTAGAGATCCCGGGACTAGGAATGATGAGCAGTTCTTC.

This clonotype was seen only a few times. The rearrangement links TRBV4-1 to TRBJ1-5; tentatively, D is TRBD1 (6 bases). The germline gives CDR1 MGHRA, CDR2 YSYEKL. CDR3 length: 18 residues. Deletions cut 0 bases from V and 2 bases from J, with 17 bases between. CDR3 loop: CASSQDWDGTRRNQPQHF. As DNA, the CDR3 is TGCGCCAGCAGCCAAGATTGGGACGGGACAAGACGCAATCAGCCCCAGCATTTT.

The chain recombines TRBV6-1 with TRBJ2-5; D is unresolved. Trimming removed 1 base at V and 3 bases at J, with 9 bases between. This CDR3 contains 14 residues. The germline V gene has CDR1 MNHNS and CDR2 SASEGT. The CDR3 is CASSEGGFKETQYF. In DNA form, the CDR3 reads TGTGCCAGCAGTGAAGGAGGTTTCAAAGAGACCCAGTACTTC.

This clonotype has more than one count but fewer than ten. The rearrangement links TRBV20-1 to TRBJ2-5; TRBD2 matches at 10 bases. The CDR3 is 18 amino acids. The ends lost 1 base at V and 3 bases at J; junction bases unmatched: 14. Germline values: CDR1 DFQATT, CDR2 SNEGSKA (reference sequence). This CDR3 reads CSARVLGGSGGVKETQYF. CDR3 nucleotide sequence: TGCAGTGCTAGAGTTTTAGGTGGGAGCGGGGGGGTTAAAGAGACCCAGTACTTC.

This clonotype was found many times. The CDR3 sequence: CASSQTTPGLAGGHAYEQYF. The CDR3 coding sequence is TGCGCCAGCAGCCAAACGACTCCGGGACTAGCGGGAGGGCATGCCTACGAGCAGTACTTC. This chain connects TRBV4-3 to TRBJ2-7, with TRBD2 identical over 16 bases. Germline lookup yields CDR1 LGHNA and CDR2 YSLEER. V shed 2 bases, J shed 2 bases, and the junction held 12 bases outside the gene matches. CDR3 length: 20 amino acids.